Sequencing of this TCR beta chain was carried out in a study of blood T cells in healthy people across ages (dated by TCRdb to about 2015). In terms of the full investigation: In model experiments, roughly one uniquely barcoded TCR beta cDNA molecule per two T cells was captured by template switching. Donors of different ages were randomly distributed across sequencing lanes to avoid experimental bias. Using deep sequencing normalized with unique cDNA molecular identifiers, the study measured how TCR beta repertoire diversity changes with age. The donors were split into four age groups: young (average 16 years), middle-aged (39), aged (62) and long-lived (roughly 88). Two additional independent replicas of 1 million unique cDNA reads from the same blood draw were analyzed for two donors (one aged 18 to 29 and one aged 80 or older).

Taken from the germline V gene (reference sequence), the CDR1 and CDR2 loops are LGHDT and YNNKEL. Inclusive of the bounding cysteine and phenylalanine, the CDR3 is 15 residues long. Only the CDR3 DNA stays, 45 bases, in frame from base 1. This clonotype was counted only a few times. Its target antigen remains unknown. One end of the junction varies from germline; a read error may be responsible. Donors were 30 to 45 systemically healthy Caucasian individuals from Russia aged roughly 6 to 100 years. Each donor gave ten milliliters of peripheral blood, drawn into EDTA-treated Vacutainer tubes. Ficoll-Paque density-gradient centrifugation was used to isolate PBMCs, with at least 7 million per sample. Total RNA was extracted from PBMCs with Trizol reagent, with at least 5.5 micrograms obtained per sample. For every donor, flow cytometry on a PBMC aliquot measured the percentage of naive CD45RAhigh/CD27high T cells.

Receptor amplification or capture employed 5' RACE. Instrument used: Illumina HiSeq 2500. The second PCR ran for roughly 7 to 12 cycles and used a J-beta primer mix along with a sample-barcoded 5' primer. Each TCR beta cDNA molecule received a unique molecular identifier from a template-switch 5' adaptor carrying 12 random nucleotides. At least 3 million CDR3-containing paired-end reads were obtained from each sample. All of the RNA was converted into first-strand cDNA using the Mint cDNA synthesis kit, with a TRBC-specific oligonucleotide serving as the primer. Following uracil-DNA glycosylase treatment, a first 18-cycle PCR with universal primers M1SS and BC2_uni_R was performed on all cDNA. Per the source publication's procedure: For normalization, 1 million high-quality reads were randomly selected from each sample, with every read carrying a distinct molecular identifier. Instead of being binned into consensus sequences, reads that shared molecular identifiers were thrown out. MiTCR, run with a Q25 quality threshold and the strictest error-elimination algorithm, handled CDR3 identification, clonotype clustering and error correction. A nonparametric unseen species model with Euler transformation was used to estimate a lower bound on total TCR beta diversity. Clones were called with MiXCR by TCRdb after fastp trimmed the public reads at Q25, and only in-frame beta chains were retained. A single entry per CDR3 protein holds the most common genes and DNA from its merged rows. Here the V and J calls rest on TCRdb's processing, not on the authors' analysis. The sample records around 1.7 million distinct CDR3 sequences, roughly 27% of which are singletons. The ten largest clonotypes hold roughly 8% of the sample.

What the work shows at the level of the full study, not this receptor alone: Because donor CMV infection status was unknown, age-related changes in expanded clonotypes were potentially confounded. A strong correlation was found between observed TCR beta diversity and the percentage of naive T cells measured by flow cytometry. Bulk unsorted PBMC profiling prevented conclusive comparison of naive and antigen-experienced compartments. Estimates of total diversity from one million sequenced T cells were regarded as lower bounds and underestimates. Compared with the aged group, more naive CD4+ T cells, fewer expanded clones and increased TCR diversity were shown by the long-lived group, suggesting age selection. Observed TCR beta diversity per million T cells fell roughly linearly with age, and a significant reduction was already apparent by age around 36.

The chain is made from TRBV3-1 and TRBJ2-7, and TRBD2 may be the D gene, going by 6 matching bases. The receptor comes from a woman in her twenties or thirties in good health. Sequenced: blood. The CDR3 reads CARSLAGTGTYEQYF. DNA sequence: TGTGCCCGCAGCCTCGCCGGGACTGGGACCTACGAGCAGTACTTC.